Following are 11 T cell receptor beta chains from one sample sequenced in a study of T cell responses to AZD1222 COVID-19 vaccine. Only in-frame clones appear in the TCRdb table, and some are missing; sequencing was by immunoSEQ multiplex PCR. The profile shows 75,000 to 95,000 clones, about 88% of them singletons. The sample was peripheral blood, taken on day 0 of AZD1222 vaccination. These receptor sequences come from an adult in good health.

The chain uses TRBV6-1 and TRBJ1-4, with D possibly matching TRBD1 (6 bases). This CDR3 has 14 amino acids. The germline V and J ends were trimmed by 1 base and 4 bases, with 7 bases remaining between them. Per germline, CDR1 MNHNS and CDR2 SASEGT. CDR3 sequence reads: CASSEDRVNEKLFF. The CDR3 DNA is TGTGCCAGCAGTGAAGACAGGGTTAATGAAAAACTGTTTTTT.

V gene TRBV30 combines with J gene TRBJ1-2; D is undetermined. The germline gives CDR1 GTSNPN, CDR2 SVGIG (reference sequence). V was clipped by 3 bases and J by 5 bases, with 13 bases between them. There are 13 residues in the CDR3. CDR3 amino acids: CAWSVANPYGYTF. In DNA form, the CDR3 reads TGTGCCTGGAGCGTGGCTAACCCTTATGGCTACACCTTC.

The chain couples TRBV12-2 to TRBJ1-2. TRBV12-2 is shown as a pseudogene. The CDR3 extends over 10 amino acids. CDR3: CASRPPRYTF. CDR3 coding DNA: TGTGCAAGTCGCCCCCCCCGCTACACCTTC.

This chain joins TRBV28 and TRBJ2-2; 9 positions agree with TRBD1. J gave up 5 bases and V 3 bases, and 7 bases lay outside the gene matches. CDR3 length equals 16 residues. Germline lookup yields CDR1 MDHEN and CDR2 SYDVKM. CDR3 sequence: CASSFGQGWGTGELFF. CDR3 coding DNA: TGTGCCAGCAGTTTCGGACAGGGGTGGGGAACCGGGGAGCTGTTTTTT.

The V gene is TRBV5-6, the J gene TRBJ1-4, with D hard to call. Germline CDR1 and CDR2: SGHDT and YYEEEE. V lost 5 bases and J lost 4, with 15 bases in between. This CDR3 region has 15 residues. The CDR3 region has the DNA TGTGCCAGCAGACTCCGACGAGACAATAATGAAAAACTGTTTTTT. This codes for CASRLRRDNNEKLFF.

This clone was picked up one time. This chain uses TRBV29-1 with TRBJ1-4; D is possibly TRBD1 (5 bases). The V end was cut by 4 bases, the J end by 0 bases, with 9 bases between. This CDR3 contains 14 residues. Germline V CDR1 and CDR2: SQVTM, ANQGSEA. CDR3 in DNA: TGCAGCGTTGGGGGCGGTGCAACTAATGAAAAACTGTTTTTT. Its translation is CSVGGGATNEKLFF.

The chain recombines TRBV5-1 with TRBJ2-7, with 8 bases that match TRBD1. Germline V gene data show CDR1 as SGHRS and CDR2 as YFSETQ. The CDR3 runs 16 residues. Trimming took 0 bases from V and 4 from J; bases not matched to a gene: 9. The CDR3 DNA follows: TGCGCCAGCAGCTTGGGTAGACAGGGGAATGGGTACGAGCAGTACTTC. As protein: CASSLGRQGNGYEQYF.

The chain employs TRBV11-2 and TRBJ2-3; 9 bases agree with TRBD2. CDR1 SGHAT and CDR2 FQNNGV come from the germline V gene. The V segment lost 5 bases and the J segment 1 base; nucleotides outside the gene matches: 7. This CDR3 region has 16 residues. The CDR3 DNA reads TGTGCCAGCAGCCTTAGCGGGGGCCCTCGCACAGATACGCAGTATTTT. Translated, it gives CASSLSGGPRTDTQYF.

This chain joins TRBV9 and TRBJ2-2; D not resolved. The V end lost 0 bases, the J end lost 7 bases, and 4 bases lay between the germline ends. In germline, CDR1 is SGDLS, CDR2 YYNGEE. The CDR3 covers 12 residues. CDR3 DNA: TGTGCCAGCAGCGTAGGGGTCGGGGAGCTGTTTTTT. It translates to CASSVGVGELFF.

The chain carries TRBV19 and TRBJ1-5; possibly TRBD1 for D (6 bases). The V and J ends lost 6 bases and 5 bases respectively, with 11 bases between them. In germline, CDR1 is LNHDA, CDR2 SQIVND (reference sequence). The CDR3 covers 13 residues. This CDR3 is CASRGQGYQPQHF. CDR3 nucleotide sequence: TGTGCCAGTAGAGGTCAGGGGTATCAGCCCCAGCATTTT.

The chain links TRBV6-6 to TRBJ1-3; 7 nucleotides line up with TRBD1. J gave up 9 bases and V 6 bases, and 8 bases lay outside the gene matches. The length of the CDR3 is 13 residues. From germline, CDR1 is MNHNY and CDR2 SVGAGI (reference sequence). DNA for the CDR3: TGTGCCAGCAGCCTCATCAGGGGGGGCACCATATATTTT. It codes for CASSLIRGGTIYF.